This T cell receptor beta chain was recovered during a study of CD8+ T cells in alopecia areata. cDNA serving as the sequencing template came from extracted, reverse transcribed RNA. This table comes from immunoSEQ multiplex PCR, and its TCRdb copy is limited to in-frame clones, with some not included. Of approximately 150,000 clones listed, around 86% are singletons. The sequence derives from a human donor with alopecia areata. The sequencing here drew on CD8+ T cells sorted from blood, taken at week 0.

The DNA of the CDR3 is TGTGCCAGCAGTTACCAGACAGGGTTAGTCGGGGAGCTGTTTTTT. This codes for CASSYQTGLVGELFF. This chain uses TRBV6-5 with TRBJ2-2, with 7 positions matching TRBD1. V gave up 2 bases and J gave up 7 bases; unmatched junction bases: 7. Germline CDR1 reads MNHEY; CDR2 reads SVGAGI. The CDR3 consists of 15 residues.